Listed here are 9 T cell receptor beta chains from one sample, sequenced in a study of blood T cell repertoires in COVID-19 (dated by TCRdb to about 2020). Libraries came from the immunoSEQ multiplex PCR assay. In its TCRdb copy, this immuneACCESS table keeps in-frame sequences only and misses some clones. Where compared with another copy, unresolved V genes explain less than half of these, and the others have no known cause. The sample yields 120,000 to 150,000 clones; 65% to 80% were counted once. The ten largest clones add up to over 15% of the sample. The specimen was peripheral blood. Receptor source: a man over 45 with acute or convalescent COVID-19.

This chain connects TRBV7-8 to TRBJ2-7; tentatively, D is TRBD1 (5 bases). Germline CDR1 and CDR2: SGHVS and FQNEAQ. Trimming cost V 5 bases and J 5 bases, with 13 bases left between them. This CDR3 has 13 residues. CDR3 bases: TGTGCCAGCAGCATAACCAGGGTAAACGAGCAGTACTTC. This gives the protein CASSITRVNEQYF.

V and J are TRBV5-1 and TRBJ2-1; D gene uncertain. The V end was cut by 1 base, the J end by 9 bases, with 11 bases between. The CDR3 is 13 residues long. The germline gives CDR1 SGHRS, CDR2 YFSETQ. CDR3 residues: CASSLMIAGEQFF. The CDR3 DNA follows: TGCGCCAGCAGCTTGATGATAGCCGGTGAGCAGTTCTTC.

This clone was found many times. This chain uses TRBV2 with TRBJ2-4, with 7 bases identical to TRBD2. Germline-derived CDR1 and CDR2 are SNHLY and FYNNEI. V dropped 6 bases and J dropped 16; count of bases not matched to a gene: 15. The CDR3 consists of 13 residues. The CDR3 is CASSRTGLVRGYF. The CDR3 bases are TGTGCCAGCAGCCGAACCGGACTAGTTAGGGGCTACTTC.

This sequence joins TRBV6-1 and TRBJ1-2; TRBD1 matches at 7 bases. V dropped 2 bases and J dropped 2; count of bases not matched to a gene: 5. The V gene's germline CDR1 is MNHNS and CDR2 SASEGT. This CDR3 is 15 amino acids long. The CDR3 DNA sequence: TGTGCCAGCAGTGAAAATTCGGGACAGAACTATGGCTACACCTTC. This gives the protein CASSENSGQNYGYTF.

The chain joins TRBV5-8 to TRBJ1-2; possible D gene TRBD1, 6 bases. In germline, CDR1 is SGHTS, CDR2 YDEGEE. Trimming cost V 3 bases and J 2 bases, with 11 bases left between them. The CDR3 is 14 residues long. The CDR3 here is CASSYAGTNYGYTF. As DNA, the CDR3 is TGTGCCAGCAGCTACGCCGGGACAAACTATGGCTACACCTTC.

The V call is TRBV21-1, the J call TRBJ1-1; whether TRBD1, the table's D call, matches the DNA was not checked. TRBV21-1 is tagged as a pseudogene. The CDR3 is made up of 17 amino acids. CDR3 sequence reads: CASSKPDRGRVNTEAFF. The CDR3 DNA sequence: TGTGCCAGCAGCAAACCGGACAGGGGGAGGGTGAACACTGAAGCTTTCTTT.

CDR3 region: CASSSRGDPQETQYF. In DNA, the CDR3 is TGTGCCAGCAGCTCCAGGGGGGACCCTCAAGAGACCCAGTACTTC. This rearrangement joins TRBV7-3 to TRBJ2-5; a weak D match, TRBD1 (7 bases). Trimming stripped 4 bases from V and 2 bases from J, with 14 bases between. This CDR3 spans 15 amino acids. Germline assignment: CDR1 SGHTA and CDR2 FQGTGA.

This clone was counted only a few times. This chain connects TRBV28 to TRBJ1-6; D gene unclear. CDR3 length: 13 amino acids. V was pared by 5 bases and J by 13 bases, with 15 bases between. Germline V gives CDR1 MDHEN, CDR2 SYDVKM. CDR3 region: CASSPDGPSPLHF. CDR3 nucleotide sequence: TGTGCCAGCAGTCCCGATGGCCCGTCGCCCCTCCACTTT.

The chain uses TRBV27 and TRBJ2-5; 10 nucleotides line up with TRBD2. Per germline, CDR1 MNHEY and CDR2 SMNVEV (reference sequence). V was pared by 3 bases and J by 5 bases, with 6 bases of the junction left unmatched. CDR3 length equals 15 residues. In nucleotides, the CDR3 is TGTGCCAGCAGTTTTCAGCGGGGGGGCCTGGAGACCCAGTACTTC. It encodes CASSFQRGGLETQYF.